This is a list of T cell receptor beta chains from one sample in a study of T cell responses to AZD1222 COVID-19 vaccine. Here immunoSEQ multiplex PCR was the method, and the copy in TCRdb shows in-frame clones only, minus some. The table has more than 70,000 clones, 70% to 90% seen once; the top ten hold roughly 1.2%. Sample: peripheral blood, taken 28 days after the second AZD1222 dose. These receptor sequences come from an adult who received the AZD1222 COVID-19 vaccine. CDR3s include the opening cysteine and the closing phenylalanine or tryptophan. A D gene is named only where the DNA matches it firmly. Size is omitted from some rows. Given values are once, few, many or a class for expanded clones.

D gene: TRBD1
V gene: TRBV18
J gene: TRBJ1-2
clone size: .
CDR3 protein: CASLSDRGSGYTF
CDR3 DNA: TGTGCCAGCTTATCGGACAGGGGCAGTGGCTACACCTTC

D gene: TRBD1
V gene: TRBV29-1
J gene: TRBJ1-1
clone size: few
CDR3 protein: CSVDWAGGVNTEAFF
CDR3 DNA: TGCAGCGTTGACTGGGCAGGGGGGGTGAACACTGAAGCTTTCTTT

D gene: .
V gene: TRBV6-5
J gene: TRBJ2-7
clone size: few
CDR3 protein: CASTTRQESYEQYF
CDR3 DNA: TGTGCCAGCACCACAAGACAGGAGTCCTACGAGCAGTACTTC

D gene: TRBD1
V gene: TRBV29-1
J gene: TRBJ2-1
clone size: .
CDR3 protein: CSVEVTGNNEQFF
CDR3 DNA: TGCAGCGTTGAAGTGACAGGGAACAATGAGCAGTTCTTC

D gene: TRBD1
V gene: TRBV6-5
J gene: TRBJ1-5
clone size: .
CDR3 protein: CASRNRDRSQPQHF
CDR3 DNA: TGTGCCAGCAGAAACCGGGACAGGAGTCAGCCCCAGCATTTT

D gene: TRBD2
V gene: TRBV7-9
J gene: TRBJ2-5
clone size: .
CDR3 protein: CASSLASGSETQYF
CDR3 DNA: TGTGCCAGCAGCTTAGCTAGCGGGAGCGAGACCCAGTACTTC

D gene: .
V gene: TRBV12-5
J gene: TRBJ1-3
clone size: .
CDR3 protein: CASGLVWGIGGNTIYF
CDR3 DNA: TGTGCTAGTGGTTTGGTATGGGGGATCGGTGGAAACACCATATATTTT

D gene: TRBD1
V gene: TRBV29-1
J gene: TRBJ1-2
clone size: .
CDR3 protein: CSAVGDRGLNGYTF
CDR3 DNA: TGCAGCGCCGTAGGGGACAGGGGGCTAAACGGCTACACCTTC

D gene: .
V gene: TRBV10-3
J gene: TRBJ1-1
clone size: .
CDR3 protein: CAISEQAGRTLSEAFF
CDR3 DNA: TGTGCCATCAGTGAGCAGGCCGGGCGGACGTTAAGTGAAGCTTTCTTT

D gene: .
V gene: TRBV6-2/TRBV6-3
J gene: TRBJ1-1
clone size: few
CDR3 protein: CASSRGNTEAFF
CDR3 DNA: TGTGCCAGCAGTCGGGGGAACACTGAAGCTTTCTTT

D gene: .
V gene: TRBV19
J gene: TRBJ2-1
clone size: .
CDR3 protein: CASRGLSPRSYEQFF
CDR3 DNA: TGTGCCAGTAGGGGACTCTCCCCACGGAGTTATGAGCAGTTCTTC

D gene: TRBD2
V gene: TRBV2
J gene: TRBJ2-1
clone size: .
CDR3 protein: CASRAGAPTYNEQFF
CDR3 DNA: TGTGCCAGCAGAGCGGGAGCCCCTACCTACAATGAGCAGTTCTTC

D gene: .
V gene: TRBV7-9
J gene: TRBJ1-5
clone size: .
CDR3 protein: CASSSQVDQPQHF
CDR3 DNA: TGTGCCAGCAGCTCACAGGTGGATCAGCCCCAGCATTTT

D gene: .
V gene: TRBV6-2/TRBV6-3
J gene: TRBJ2-2
clone size: few
CDR3 protein: CASSYKGRNTGELFF
CDR3 DNA: TGTGCCAGCAGTTACAAGGGTCGAAACACCGGGGAGCTGTTTTTT

D gene: TRBD1
V gene: TRBV10-2
J gene: TRBJ1-1
clone size: .
CDR3 protein: CASSRTGAVNTEAFF
CDR3 DNA: TGCGCCAGCAGTAGGACAGGGGCGGTGAACACTGAAGCTTTCTTT

D gene: .
V gene: TRBV12-5
J gene: TRBJ2-1
clone size: few
CDR3 protein: CASGVQGSSYNEQFF
CDR3 DNA: TGTGCTAGTGGTGTACAGGGATCCTCCTACAATGAGCAGTTCTTC

D gene: TRBD2
V gene: TRBV7-3
J gene: TRBJ2-2
clone size: .
CDR3 protein: CASSSPGLAGVGTGELFF
CDR3 DNA: TGTGCCAGCAGCTCACCGGGACTAGCGGGAGTGGGCACCGGGGAGCTGTTTTTT

D gene: .
V gene: TRBV30
J gene: TRBJ1-3
clone size: .
CDR3 protein: CAWSGVTSGNTIYF
CDR3 DNA: TGTGCCTGGAGTGGGGTTACCTCTGGAAACACCATATATTTT

D gene: .
V gene: TRBV15
J gene: TRBJ1-1
clone size: .
CDR3 protein: CATSRAKDTEAFF
CDR3 DNA: TGTGCCACCAGCAGAGCGAAGGACACTGAAGCTTTCTTT

D gene: .
V gene: TRBV15
J gene: TRBJ1-5
clone size: once
CDR3 protein: CATSREVTRLSNQPQHF
CDR3 DNA: TGTGCCACCAGCAGAGAAGTAACCCGCCTTAGCAATCAGCCCCAGCATTTT

D gene: .
V gene: TRBV6-5
J gene: TRBJ2-2
clone size: .
CDR3 protein: CASSLDPSIGELFF
CDR3 DNA: TGTGCCAGCAGTCTCGACCCTTCTATCGGGGAGCTGTTTTTT

D gene: .
V gene: TRBV5-1
J gene: TRBJ2-7
clone size: .
CDR3 protein: CASSPESGVRRSHEQYF
CDR3 DNA: TGCGCCAGCAGCCCAGAGTCGGGGGTGCGCAGGTCCCACGAGCAGTACTTC

D gene: .
V gene: TRBV12-3/TRBV12-4
J gene: TRBJ2-4
clone size: once
CDR3 protein: CASSLIDGNIQYF
CDR3 DNA: TGTGCCAGCAGTTTAATTGACGGAAACATTCAGTACTTC

D gene: TRBD2
V gene: TRBV5-8
J gene: TRBJ2-3
clone size: .
CDR3 protein: CASSYVAGAADTQYF
CDR3 DNA: TGTGCCAGCAGCTATGTAGCGGGAGCGGCAGATACGCAGTATTTT

D gene: .
V gene: TRBV28
J gene: TRBJ2-5
clone size: once
CDR3 protein: CASRQGGGLETQYF
CDR3 DNA: TGTGCCAGCAGACAGGGAGGGGGGTTAGAGACCCAGTACTTC

D gene: TRBD2
V gene: TRBV4-2
J gene: TRBJ2-5
clone size: .
CDR3 protein: CASSQAGPLAGVETQYF
CDR3 DNA: TGTGCCAGCAGCCAAGCGGGCCCACTAGCGGGAGTAGAGACCCAGTACTTC

D gene: .
V gene: TRBV6-1
J gene: TRBJ1-2
clone size: .
CDR3 protein: CASSESLTNYGYTF
CDR3 DNA: TGTGCCAGCAGTGAAAGTCTGACTAACTATGGCTACACCTTC

D gene: .
V gene: TRBV19
J gene: TRBJ2-1
clone size: .
CDR3 protein: CASSAEGWVWNEQFF
CDR3 DNA: TGTGCCAGTAGTGCGGAGGGATGGGTATGGAATGAGCAGTTCTTC

D gene: TRBD1
V gene: TRBV2
J gene: TRBJ1-2
clone size: .
CDR3 protein: CASSETGGARYGYTF
CDR3 DNA: TGTGCCAGCAGTGAGACAGGGGGCGCCCGCTATGGCTACACCTTC

D gene: TRBD1
V gene: TRBV5-1
J gene: TRBJ1-3
clone size: .
CDR3 protein: CASSSGQGTGNTIYF
CDR3 DNA: TGCGCCAGCAGCTCTGGACAGGGGACTGGAAACACCATATATTTT

D gene: .
V gene: TRBV3-1/TRBV3-2
J gene: TRBJ1-2
clone size: .
CDR3 protein: CASSQKGYGYTF
CDR3 DNA: TGTGCCAGCAGCCAAAAGGGATATGGCTACACCTTC

D gene: TRBD1
V gene: TRBV7-3
J gene: TRBJ1-1
clone size: .
CDR3 protein: CASSATGVGTEAFF
CDR3 DNA: TGTGCCAGCAGCGCGACAGGGGTTGGCACTGAAGCTTTCTTT

D gene: TRBD1
V gene: TRBV6-5
J gene: TRBJ2-7
clone size: .
CDR3 protein: CASSTDRGYEQYF
CDR3 DNA: TGTGCCAGCAGTACAGACAGGGGCTACGAGCAGTACTTC

D gene: TRBD1
V gene: TRBV27
J gene: TRBJ1-5
clone size: .
CDR3 protein: CASRDLGQGHQPQHF
CDR3 DNA: TGTGCCAGCAGGGATTTAGGACAGGGGCATCAGCCCCAGCATTTT

D gene: .
V gene: TRBV5-1
J gene: TRBJ1-1
clone size: .
CDR3 protein: CASSLAFQNTEAFF
CDR3 DNA: TGCGCCAGCAGCTTGGCTTTTCAGAACACTGAAGCTTTCTTT

D gene: .
V gene: TRBV10-3
J gene: TRBJ2-2
clone size: .
CDR3 protein: CAIKGSGTTNTGELFF
CDR3 DNA: TGTGCCATCAAGGGATCCGGGACAACGAACACCGGGGAGCTGTTTTTT

D gene: .
V gene: TRBV10-1
J gene: TRBJ2-5
clone size: once
CDR3 protein: CASSESRGLSETQYF
CDR3 DNA: TGCGCCAGCAGTGAGTCGCGTGGCCTTTCGGAGACCCAGTACTTC

D gene: TRBD2
V gene: TRBV11-2
J gene: TRBJ2-7
clone size: .
CDR3 protein: CASSLGGGSSYEQYF
CDR3 DNA: TGTGCCAGCAGCTTAGGGGGAGGGAGCTCCTACGAGCAGTACTTC

D gene: TRBD2
V gene: TRBV6-2/TRBV6-3
J gene: TRBJ2-1
clone size: .
CDR3 protein: CASSQTSGSRNEQFF
CDR3 DNA: TGTGCCAGCAGTCAGACTAGCGGGAGCCGTAATGAGCAGTTCTTC

D gene: TRBD2
V gene: TRBV7-9
J gene: TRBJ2-1
clone size: .
CDR3 protein: CASSPTSGWYNEQFF
CDR3 DNA: TGTGCCAGCAGCCCGACTAGCGGATGGTACAATGAGCAGTTCTTC

D gene: .
V gene: TRBV3-1/TRBV3-2
J gene: TRBJ1-1
clone size: .
CDR3 protein: CASSQAGANTEAFF
CDR3 DNA: TGTGCCAGCAGCCAAGCAGGGGCGAACACTGAAGCTTTCTTT

D gene: TRBD1
V gene: TRBV7-2
J gene: TRBJ2-5
clone size: .
CDR3 protein: CASSFGQGWTQYF
CDR3 DNA: TGTGCCAGCAGCTTCGGACAGGGGTGGACCCAGTACTTC

D gene: TRBD2
V gene: TRBV4-1
J gene: TRBJ2-5
clone size: .
CDR3 protein: CASAGGYQETQYF
CDR3 DNA: TGCGCCTCCGCCGGGGGGTACCAAGAGACCCAGTACTTC

D gene: .
V gene: TRBV10-3
J gene: TRBJ1-2
clone size: .
CDR3 protein: CAISEGLIVYGYTF
CDR3 DNA: TGTGCCATCAGTGAGGGACTGATTGTCTATGGCTACACCTTC

D gene: TRBD1
V gene: TRBV15
J gene: TRBJ1-2
clone size: .
CDR3 protein: CATSRGGTGGRRGYTF
CDR3 DNA: TGTGCCACCAGCAGAGGCGGGACAGGGGGCCGGAGGGGCTACACCTTC

D gene: TRBD1
V gene: TRBV19
J gene: TRBJ1-5
clone size: .
CDR3 protein: CASNPRQGEDQPQHF
CDR3 DNA: TGTGCCAGTAATCCGCGACAGGGGGAAGATCAGCCCCAGCATTTT

D gene: TRBD1
V gene: TRBV5-6
J gene: TRBJ1-3
clone size: .
CDR3 protein: CASSLGTGRNTIYF
CDR3 DNA: TGTGCCAGCAGCTTGGGGACAGGGAGAAACACCATATATTTT

D gene: .
V gene: TRBV7-2
J gene: TRBJ2-1
clone size: once
CDR3 protein: CASSLARGLRGGDEQFF
CDR3 DNA: TGTGCCAGCAGCTTAGCGCGGGGGCTCAGGGGTGGAGATGAGCAGTTCTTC

D gene: TRBD2
V gene: TRBV19
J gene: TRBJ2-5
clone size: .
CDR3 protein: CASSILAEETQYF
CDR3 DNA: TGTGCCAGTAGTATACTAGCGGAAGAGACCCAGTACTTC

D gene: .
V gene: TRBV7-6
J gene: TRBJ1-2
clone size: .
CDR3 protein: CASSSVGGQGYTF
CDR3 DNA: TGTGCCAGCAGCTCCGTAGGCGGTCAGGGCTACACCTTC

D gene: .
V gene: TRBV18
J gene: TRBJ1-2
clone size: .
CDR3 protein: CASSLSKGDGRGYTF
CDR3 DNA: TGTGCCAGCTCATTATCAAAAGGGGACGGGCGCGGCTACACCTTC

D gene: .
V gene: TRBV6-5
J gene: TRBJ1-1
clone size: .
CDR3 protein: CASHPSVTYTEAFF
CDR3 DNA: TGTGCCAGCCATCCATCGGTCACATACACTGAAGCTTTCTTT

D gene: .
V gene: TRBV30
J gene: TRBJ1-4
clone size: .
CDR3 protein: CAWTFSGVGKLFF
CDR3 DNA: TGTGCCTGGACTTTCTCTGGGGTGGGAAAACTGTTTTTT

D gene: .
V gene: TRBV5-6
J gene: TRBJ2-7
clone size: .
CDR3 protein: CASSLVQYEQYF
CDR3 DNA: TGTGCCAGCAGCTTGGTTCAGTACGAGCAGTACTTC

D gene: .
V gene: TRBV12-3/TRBV12-4
J gene: TRBJ1-2
clone size: .
CDR3 protein: CASSLGRGFGYTF
CDR3 DNA: TGTGCCAGCAGTTTGGGAAGGGGCTTTGGCTACACCTTC

D gene: TRBD2
V gene: TRBV3-1/TRBV3-2
J gene: TRBJ2-5
clone size: few
CDR3 protein: CASSQGTSGSGRETQYF
CDR3 DNA: TGTGCCAGCAGCCAAGGGACTAGCGGGAGTGGGAGAGAGACCCAGTACTTC

D gene: TRBD2
V gene: TRBV6-6
J gene: TRBJ2-7
clone size: .
CDR3 protein: CASSYRLLADYEQYF
CDR3 DNA: TGTGCCAGCAGCTACCGGTTGCTAGCGGACTACGAGCAGTACTTC

D gene: TRBD1
V gene: TRBV19
J gene: TRBJ1-5
clone size: .
CDR3 protein: CASSQTGGGQPQHF
CDR3 DNA: TGTGCCAGTAGTCAGACAGGGGGCGGTCAGCCCCAGCATTTT

D gene: .
V gene: TRBV7-3
J gene: TRBJ2-7
clone size: few
CDR3 protein: CASSFPPTEYEQYF
CDR3 DNA: TGTGCCAGCAGCTTCCCCCCGACAGAATACGAGCAGTACTTC

D gene: .
V gene: TRBV9
J gene: TRBJ1-6
clone size: .
CDR3 protein: CASSPRASSSYNSPLHF
CDR3 DNA: TGTGCCAGCAGCCCCCGGGCCTCGAGCTCCTATAATTCACCCCTCCACTTT